The 31 T cell receptor beta chains below come from one sample, sequenced in a study of blood T cell repertoires in COVID-19. Sequencing was performed with immunoSEQ multiplex PCR; in TCRdb, only in-frame clones are kept and a portion is missing. Of about 300,000 clones in the sample, roughly 86% are singletons; the top ten hold 1.5% to 2%. Sequenced input: peripheral blood. These receptors were taken from a woman aged 45-65 years with acute or convalescent COVID-19.

The chain is built from TRBV25-1 and TRBJ2-2; 9 nucleotides match TRBD2. Germline CDR1 and CDR2: MGHDK and SYGVNS. V lost 2 bases, J lost 4 bases, and 11 bases stayed unmatched. This CDR3 is 18 amino acids long. Here the CDR3 DNA reads TGTGCCAGCAGTGAAGGTAGCGGGAGTTTTCGGGTCACCGGGGAGCTGTTTTTT. Translating gives CASSEGSGSFRVTGELFF.

This chain connects TRBV7-3 to TRBJ2-3; 10 positions agree with TRBD2. This CDR3 is built from 14 residues. Germline CDR1 and CDR2: SGHTA and FQGTGA. Trimming at V came to 5 bases and at J to 7 bases, leaving 6 bases not matched to a gene. The CDR3 DNA sequence: TGTGCCAGCAGCCCTAGCGGGGGTGGAAATACGCAGTATTTT. The encoded protein is CASSPSGGGNTQYF.

The chain carries TRBV5-1 and TRBJ1-2; 10 bases fit TRBD1. Losses at the gene ends were 7 bases for V and 4 bases for J; bases not matched to a gene: 10. Germline assignment: CDR1 SGHRS and CDR2 YFSETQ. This CDR3 is built from 15 residues. CDR3: CASQHVTGGGYGYTF. CDR3 nucleotide sequence: TGCGCCAGCCAGCACGTGACAGGGGGCGGCTATGGCTACACCTTC.

The chain recombines TRBV4-2 with TRBJ2-1; D might be TRBD2 (7 bases). The CDR3 has 18 amino acids. V was cut by 1 base and J by 0 bases, with 16 bases left in between. Germline V gene lookup returns CDR1 LGHNA and CDR2 YNFKEQ. The CDR3 bases are TGTGCCAGCAGCCAAGGAGGGGGACTACCGAGCTCCTACAATGAGCAGTTCTTC. Protein product: CASSQGGGLPSSYNEQFF.

The chain uses TRBV2 and TRBJ1-5; D is undetermined. Germline values: CDR1 SNHLY, CDR2 FYNNEI. V was cut by 3 bases and J by 5 bases, with 8 bases left in between. The CDR3 totals 13 residues. The chain's CDR3 is CASSELEHQPQHF. DNA for the CDR3: TGTGCCAGCAGTGAGTTGGAGCATCAGCCCCAGCATTTT.

The chain has TRBV4-3 and TRBJ2-7; 10 bases match TRBD2. The length of the CDR3 is 16 residues. Germline loops: CDR1 LGHNA, CDR2 YSLEER. J was trimmed by 1 base and V by 5 bases; bases with no gene match: 8. As DNA, the CDR3 is TGCGCCAGCAGCACCCGGACTAGCGGAACTTCCTACGAGCAGTACTTC. Amino acid sequence: CASSTRTSGTSYEQYF.

This clone was detected only a few times. The V and J genes are TRBV15 and TRBJ1-5; possible D gene TRBD1, 6 bases. The germline gives CDR1 LNHNV, CDR2 YYDKDF (reference sequence). Trimming took 2 bases from V and 6 from J, leaving 20 bases between them. The CDR3 sequence is 17 residues long. DNA for the CDR3: TGTGCCACCAGCAGACGTTGGATGTCGGGGGGCGGTCAGCCCCAGCATTTT. It yields the protein CATSRRWMSGGGQPQHF.

This clone was found a few times. The gene calls are TRBV20-1 and TRBJ1-2; D remains ambiguous. The CDR3 loop spans 12 amino acids. The V and J ends lost 3 bases and 4 bases respectively, with 9 bases between them. CDR1 is DFQATT and CDR2 is SNEGSKA in the germline V gene (reference sequence). The CDR3 spells CSASSGTYGYTF. CDR3 nucleotides: TGCAGTGCTAGTAGCGGCACCTATGGCTACACCTTC.

The V and J genes are TRBV7-9 and TRBJ1-2; 8 bases match TRBD1. After removal of 5 bases from V and 3 bases from J, the junction contained 8 bases not matched to a gene. Germline values: CDR1 SEHNR, CDR2 FQNEAQ (reference sequence). The CDR3 runs 15 residues. In DNA form, the CDR3 reads TGTGCCAGCAGCGAAAGACAGGGGAACGACTATGGCTACACCTTC. Protein sequence: CASSERQGNDYGYTF.

The rearrangement links TRBV14 to TRBJ2-5, with 9 bases aligning to TRBD1. Trimming cost V 2 bases and J 2 bases; bases outside gene matches: 3. There are 15 residues in the CDR3. Looked up from germline, CDR1 is SGHDN and CDR2 is FVKESK. For the CDR3, the DNA is TGTGCCAGCAGCCAAACAGGGACAGGGCAAGAGACCCAGTACTTC. Translated, it gives CASSQTGTGQETQYF.

The chain carries TRBV28 and TRBJ2-2; maybe TRBD1 (6 bases). Germline lookup yields CDR1 MDHEN and CDR2 SYDVKM. Trimming pared 8 bases from V and 1 base from J, leaving 8 bases between. CDR3 length: 13 residues. This CDR3 reads CASEQGNTGELFF. CDR3 sequence (DNA): TGTGCCAGCGAACAGGGGAACACCGGGGAGCTGTTTTTT.

This chain links TRBV7-2 with TRBJ1-5; 10 bases map to TRBD1. The CDR3 loop spans 16 amino acids. V gave up 5 bases and J gave up 1 base; unmatched junction bases: 5. Germline CDR1 is SGHTA and CDR2 is FQGNSA. CDR3 sequence reads: CASSPRQGASNQPQHF. The CDR3, as DNA: TGTGCCAGCAGCCCTAGACAGGGGGCGAGCAATCAGCCCCAGCATTTT.

This clone turned up a few times. The genes are TRBV4-1 and TRBJ1-4; D call uncertain. Trimming pared 0 bases from V and 7 bases from J, leaving 21 bases between. The CDR3 length is 18 residues. The germline gives CDR1 MGHRA, CDR2 YSYEKL. This CDR3 reads CASSQDRQTGWAGEKLFF. The CDR3 bases are TGCGCCAGCAGCCAAGACAGACAAACGGGTTGGGCGGGTGAAAAACTGTTTTTT.

The rearrangement links TRBV19 to TRBJ2-4; 7 bases agree with TRBD1. This CDR3 spans 16 amino acids. Germline lookup yields CDR1 LNHDA and CDR2 SQIVND (reference sequence). V lost 1 base, J lost 3 bases, and 6 bases stayed unmatched. The CDR3 DNA reads as TGTGCCAGTAGTATAGGTACAGGGGCTAGCAAAAACATTCAGTACTTC. This codes for CASSIGTGASKNIQYF.

This clone was counted a few times. Other DNA variants within this sample encode the same CDR3. This sequence joins TRBV9 and TRBJ2-7, with 7 bases that match TRBD1. With V trimmed by 2 bases and J by 0 bases, 2 bases remained unmatched. Looked up from germline, CDR1 is SGDLS and CDR2 is YYNGEE. The CDR3 contains 14 residues. The CDR3 spells CASSVRDSSYEQYF. For the CDR3, the DNA is TGTGCCAGCAGCGTCCGGGACAGCTCCTACGAGCAGTACTTC.

The chain recombines TRBV18 with TRBJ1-2, with D possibly matching TRBD1 (5 bases). This CDR3 spans 14 amino acids. The germline V gene has CDR1 KGHSH and CDR2 LQKENI. V was trimmed by 3 bases and J by 3 bases, leaving 11 bases between them. CDR3 nucleotide sequence: TGTGCCAGCTCACCCACGACAGATGACTATGGCTACACCTTC. It yields the protein CASSPTTDDYGYTF. The full variable domain, completed using reference TRBV18 and TRBJ1-2, is NAGVMQNPRHLVRRRGQEARLRCSPMKGHSHVYWYRQLPEEGLKFMVYLQKENIIDESGMPKERFSAEFPKEGPSILRIQQVVRGDSAAYFCASSPTTDDYGYTFGSGTRLTVV.

In the case of this clone: This same CDR3 is encoded by further DNA sequences in the sample. The V call is TRBV4-2, the J call TRBJ1-5, with D uncertain. The CDR3 is 13 amino acids. Germline V gene sequence: CDR1 LGHNA, CDR2 YNFKEQ. Trimming stripped 3 bases from V and 9 bases from J, with 12 bases between. CDR3 region: CASSQELERPQHF. As DNA, the CDR3 is TGTGCCAGCAGCCAGGAGCTTGAGAGGCCCCAGCATTTT.

The chain is built from TRBV20-1 and TRBJ2-3; TRBD2 might be the D (6 bases). The CDR3 extends over 14 amino acids. The V end lost 3 bases, the J end lost 0 bases, and 10 bases lay between the germline ends. Germline V gene lookup returns CDR1 DFQATT and CDR2 SNEGSKA (reference sequence). The CDR3 protein is CSASGRGSTDTQYF. The CDR3, as DNA: TGCAGTGCTAGTGGGCGGGGAAGCACAGATACGCAGTATTTT.

V is TRBV6-5 and J is TRBJ1-1; 7 nucleotides align to TRBD1. The CDR3 runs 15 residues. The V gene's germline CDR1 is MNHEY and CDR2 SVGAGI. J gave up 1 base and V 6 bases, and 8 bases lay outside the gene matches. CDR3 region: CASRLQGGANTEAFF. The CDR3 DNA reads TGTGCCAGCAGGTTACAAGGGGGCGCGAACACTGAAGCTTTCTTT.

This clone has only one observation. The chain uses TRBV7-2 and TRBJ2-7, with TRBD2 identical over 8 bases. CDR1 is SGHTA and CDR2 is FQGNSA in the germline V gene. Trimming took 2 bases from V and 6 from J; bases not matched to a gene: 6. The CDR3 totals 14 residues. The CDR3 nucleotides read TGTGCCAGCAGCTTAACTAGCGGAGGGGGCGAGCAGTACTTC. The encoded protein is CASSLTSGGGEQYF. Variable domain in full (rest from reference TRBV7-2 and TRBJ2-7): GAGVSQSPSNKVTEKGKDVELRCDPISGHTALYWYRQSLGQGLEFLIYFQGNSAPDKSGLPSDRFSAERTGGSVSTLTIQRTQQEDSAVYLCASSLTSGGGEQYFGPGTRLTVT.

The V gene is TRBV24-1, the J gene TRBJ1-5; TRBD1 matches at 9 bases. The CDR3 extends over 16 amino acids. CDR1 is KGHDR, CDR2 SFDVKD, per germline. Unmatched junction bases numbered 7, after V lost 3 bases and J lost 5 bases. The CDR3 sequence: CATSDVTGGWDQPQHF. CDR3 DNA sequence: TGTGCCACCAGTGATGTTACAGGGGGCTGGGATCAGCCCCAGCATTTT.

The chain couples TRBV12-3 or TRBV12-4 to TRBJ1-2; no clear D. The CDR3 is 13 residues long. Trimming removed 2 bases from V and 4 bases from J, with 8 bases in between. The CDR3 coding sequence is TGTGCCAGCAGTTTACAGCGGCGCTATGGCTACACCTTC. This encodes CASSLQRRYGYTF.

The genes are TRBV18 and TRBJ1-1; 7 nucleotides line up with TRBD1. Germline values: CDR1 KGHSH, CDR2 LQKENI. Trimming cost V 3 bases and J 5 bases; bases outside gene matches: 6. The CDR3 totals 14 residues. The CDR3 sequence: CASSPDRVRTEAFF. The CDR3 nucleotides read TGTGCCAGCTCACCCGACAGGGTGCGTACTGAAGCTTTCTTT.

The genes are TRBV6-4 and TRBJ2-7, with 8 bases that match TRBD1. Per germline, CDR1 MRHNA and CDR2 SNTAGT. The CDR3 sequence is 18 residues long. V trimming: 7 bases; J trimming: 3 bases; junction bases outside the gene matches: 20. CDR3 sequence reads: CASKYRDRNYRRFYEQYF. In DNA form, the CDR3 reads TGTGCCAGCAAGTACCGGGACAGGAACTACCGAAGATTCTACGAGCAGTACTTC.

The chain combines TRBV7-8 with TRBJ2-7, with a tentative D call TRBD1 (6 bases). From germline, CDR1 is SGHVS and CDR2 FQNEAQ. V lost 4 bases and J 0 bases, leaving 13 bases between the germline ends. The CDR3 has 15 residues. CDR3 bases: TGTGCCAGCAGCTCCCGGACAGAGAGCTCCTACGAGCAGTACTTC. Translation: CASSSRTESSYEQYF.

The gene calls are TRBV29-1 and TRBJ1-4; 7 bases line up with TRBD1. V lost 4 bases to trimming and J lost 2 bases; unmatched junction nucleotides: 7. Germline V gives CDR1 SQVTM, CDR2 ANQGSEA. The CDR3 consists of 15 residues. The CDR3 loop reads CSVGTGRATNEKLFF. In DNA form, the CDR3 reads TGCAGCGTTGGGACAGGACGGGCCACTAATGAAAAACTGTTTTTT. Full variable domain (outside the CDR3, taken from reference TRBV29-1 and TRBJ1-4): SAVISQKPSRDICQRGTSLTIQCQVDSQVTMMFWYRQQPGQSLTLIATANQGSEATYESGFVIDKFPISRPNLTFSTLTVSNMSPEDSSIYLCSVGTGRATNEKLFFGSGTQLSVL.

This rearrangement joins TRBV5-1 to TRBJ1-1; D may be TRBD1 (6 bases). Trimming took off 3 bases at V and 5 bases at J, with 17 bases between the two ends. Germline lookup yields CDR1 SGHRS and CDR2 YFSETQ. This CDR3 is 15 amino acids long. This chain's CDR3 is CASSYRGAMQTEAFF. DNA of the CDR3: TGCGCCAGCAGCTATCGGGGGGCGATGCAGACTGAAGCTTTCTTT. Filled out from reference TRBV5-1 and TRBJ1-1, the complete variable domain reads KAGVTQTPRYLIKTRGQQVTLSCSPISGHRSVSWYQQTPGQGLQFLFEYFSETQRNKGNFPGRFSGRQFSNSRSEMNVSTLELGDSALYLCASSYRGAMQTEAFFGQGTRLTVV.

J is TRBJ1-2 and V is TRBV9; 9 bases match TRBD1. Germline lookup yields CDR1 SGDLS and CDR2 YYNGEE. The length of the CDR3 is 15 residues. Losses at the gene ends were 4 bases for V and 4 bases for J; bases not matched to a gene: 8. In nucleotides, the CDR3 is TGTGCCAGCAGCCCACAGGGGGCGCAACCCTATGGCTACACCTTC. This encodes CASSPQGAQPYGYTF.

This clone was picked up one time. The rearrangement uses TRBV4-1 and TRBJ2-7; 12 nucleotides match TRBD2. J lost 2 bases, V lost 3 bases, and 5 bases had no gene match. The CDR3 runs 16 residues. Germline lookup yields CDR1 MGHRA and CDR2 YSYEKL. The CDR3 bases are TGCGCCAGCAGCCATCAGACTAGCGGGAGAACCTACGAGCAGTACTTC. The encoded protein is CASSHQTSGRTYEQYF.

This sequence joins TRBV7-2 and TRBJ2-3; 10 bases fit TRBD2. The CDR3 sequence is 19 residues long. Trimming took 8 bases from V and 0 from J; bases not matched to a gene: 17. Germline assignment: CDR1 SGHTA and CDR2 FQGNSA. The CDR3 DNA reads TGTGCCAGCGGTTGGGACCTGGGGAAGCGGGAGGGGAGCACAGATACGCAGTATTTT. Translation gives CASGWDLGKREGSTDTQYF.

This sequence joins TRBV7-2 and TRBJ1-5; the match to TRBD1 covers 11 bases. Per the germline V gene, CDR1 is SGHTA and CDR2 is FQGNSA. The V gene end was trimmed by 5 bases and the J gene end by 7 bases; junction bases not matched to a gene: 10. The CDR3 runs to 16 residues. The CDR3 reads CASSPRTGGLGQPQHF. The CDR3 DNA reads as TGTGCCAGCAGCCCAAGGACAGGGGGCCTTGGACAGCCCCAGCATTTT. The variable domain in full, completed from reference TRBV7-2 and TRBJ1-5, reads GAGVSQSPSNKVTEKGKDVELRCDPISGHTALYWYRQSLGQGLEFLIYFQGNSAPDKSGLPSDRFSAERTGGSVSTLTIQRTQQEDSAVYLCASSPRTGGLGQPQHFGDGTRLSIL.